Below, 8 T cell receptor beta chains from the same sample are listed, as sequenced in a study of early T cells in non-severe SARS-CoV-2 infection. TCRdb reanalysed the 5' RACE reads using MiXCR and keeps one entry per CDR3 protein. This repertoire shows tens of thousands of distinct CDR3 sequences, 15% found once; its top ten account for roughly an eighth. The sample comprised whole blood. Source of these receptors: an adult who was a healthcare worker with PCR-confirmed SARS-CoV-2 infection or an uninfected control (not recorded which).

CDR3 sequence: CASSPPGTSNQPQHF. CDR3 nucleotide sequence: TGTGCCAGCAGTCCTCCGGGGACCAGCAATCAGCCCCAGCATTTT. The genes are TRBV12-3 or TRBV12-4 and TRBJ1-5; possible D gene TRBD1, 5 bases. V lost 5 bases and J 1 base, leaving 12 bases between the germline ends. The CDR3 runs to 15 residues.

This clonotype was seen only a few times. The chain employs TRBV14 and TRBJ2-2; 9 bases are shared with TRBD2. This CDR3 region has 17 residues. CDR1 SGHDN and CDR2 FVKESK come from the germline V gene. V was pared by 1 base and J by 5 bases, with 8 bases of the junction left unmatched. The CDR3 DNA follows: TGTGCCAGCAGCCAAGTAACGGCGGGAGGGCCAACCGGGGAGCTGTTTTTT. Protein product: CASSQVTAGGPTGELFF. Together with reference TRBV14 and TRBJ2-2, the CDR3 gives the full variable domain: EAGVTQFPSHSVIEKGQTVTLRCDPISGHDNLYWYRRVMGKEIKFLLHFVKESKQDESGMPNNRFLAERTGGTYSTLKVQPAELEDSGVYFCASSQVTAGGPTGELFFGEGSRLTVL.

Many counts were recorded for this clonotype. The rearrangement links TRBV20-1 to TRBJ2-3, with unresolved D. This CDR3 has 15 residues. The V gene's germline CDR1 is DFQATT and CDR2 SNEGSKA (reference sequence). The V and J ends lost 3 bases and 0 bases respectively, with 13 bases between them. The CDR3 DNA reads TGCAGTGCTAGGGGGTTGCGGCGTAGCACAGATACGCAGTATTTT. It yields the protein CSARGLRRSTDTQYF.

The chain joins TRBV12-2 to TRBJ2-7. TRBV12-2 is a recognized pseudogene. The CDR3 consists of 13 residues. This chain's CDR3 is CASRLGHSYEQYF. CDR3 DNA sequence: TGTGCAAGTCGCTTAGGACACTCCTACGAGCAGTACTTC.

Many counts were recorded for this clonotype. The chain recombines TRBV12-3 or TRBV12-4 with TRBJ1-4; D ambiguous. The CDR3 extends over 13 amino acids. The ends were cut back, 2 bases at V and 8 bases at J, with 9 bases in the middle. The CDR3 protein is CASSLTKSEKLFF. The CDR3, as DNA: TGTGCCAGCAGTTTAACTAAGTCGGAAAAACTGTTTTTT.

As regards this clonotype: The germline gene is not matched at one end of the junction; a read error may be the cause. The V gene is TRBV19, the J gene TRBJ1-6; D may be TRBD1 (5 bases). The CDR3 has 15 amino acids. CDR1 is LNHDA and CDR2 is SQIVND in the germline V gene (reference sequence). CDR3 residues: CASRIPGPSNSPLHF. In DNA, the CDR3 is TGTGCCAGTAGAATACCGGGACCCTCGAATTCACCCCTCCATTTT.

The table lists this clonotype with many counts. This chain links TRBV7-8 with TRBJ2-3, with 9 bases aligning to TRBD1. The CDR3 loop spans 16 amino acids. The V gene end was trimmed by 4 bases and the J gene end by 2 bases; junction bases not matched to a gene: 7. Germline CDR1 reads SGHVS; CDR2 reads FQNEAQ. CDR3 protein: CASSSPDRGPTDTQYF. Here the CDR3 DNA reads TGTGCCAGCAGCTCGCCGGACAGGGGTCCCACAGATACGCAGTATTTT.

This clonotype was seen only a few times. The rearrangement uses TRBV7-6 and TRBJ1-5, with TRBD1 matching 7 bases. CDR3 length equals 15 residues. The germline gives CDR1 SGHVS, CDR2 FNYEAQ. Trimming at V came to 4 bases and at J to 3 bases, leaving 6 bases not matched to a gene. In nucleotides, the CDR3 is TGTGCCAGCAGCTCCAGGACAGGATACAATCAGCCCCAGCATTTT. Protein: CASSSRTGYNQPQHF.